This T cell receptor (beta chain) is drawn from a study of blood T cell repertoires in COVID-19. Everyone who took part was about 18 to 90 years old, and they came from about two dozen US areas. V lost 4 bases and J 6 bases, leaving 28 bases between the germline ends. Germline-derived CDR1 and CDR2 are MNHEY and SMNVEV (reference sequence). The CDR3 has 19 residues. Profiled with immunoSEQ multiplex PCR; TCRdb holds only in-frame clones, not every one. The sample has fewer than 250,000 clones, 86% seen once. The specimen was PBMCs or T cells enriched from blood (not recorded which). The clonotype comes from a woman aged 40 to 50 with acute COVID-19. The chain uses TRBV27 and TRBJ1-5; a possible D gene is TRBD1 (5 bases). For the CDR3, the DNA is TGTGCCAGCAGTTCCACGCCCCCCCTTGGGACTTCTGGGGCTCAGCCCCAGCATTTT. The encoded protein is CASSSTPPLGTSGAQPQHF.